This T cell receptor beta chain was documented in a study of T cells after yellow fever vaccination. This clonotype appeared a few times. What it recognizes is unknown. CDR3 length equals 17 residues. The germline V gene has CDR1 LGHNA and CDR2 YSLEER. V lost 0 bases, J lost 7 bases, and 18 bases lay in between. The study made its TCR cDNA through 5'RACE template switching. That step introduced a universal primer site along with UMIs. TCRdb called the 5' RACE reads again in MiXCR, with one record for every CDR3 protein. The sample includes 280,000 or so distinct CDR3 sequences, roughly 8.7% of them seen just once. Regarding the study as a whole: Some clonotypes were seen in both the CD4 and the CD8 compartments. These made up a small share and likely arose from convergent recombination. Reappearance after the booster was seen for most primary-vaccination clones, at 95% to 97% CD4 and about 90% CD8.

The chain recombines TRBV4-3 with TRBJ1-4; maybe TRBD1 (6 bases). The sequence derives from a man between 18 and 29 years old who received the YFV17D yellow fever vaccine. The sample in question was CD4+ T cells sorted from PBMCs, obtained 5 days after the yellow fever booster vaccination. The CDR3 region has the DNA TGCGCCAGCAGCCAAGATCCGGGGGGCCGGGCCCGTGAAAAACTGTTTTTT. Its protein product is CASSQDPGGRAREKLFF.